Listed here are 14 T cell receptor beta chains from one sample, sequenced in a study of blood T cell repertoires in COVID-19. Assay used: immunoSEQ multiplex PCR; TCRdb lists only in-frame clones, some missing. The table includes more than 75,000 clones, 87% detected once. The sequencing sample was made of peripheral blood. The source of these receptors is a man aged 25 to 45 with acute or convalescent COVID-19.

The CDR3 DNA sequence: TGTGCCAGCAACCAGGGGGGAAGCAATCAGCCCCAGCATTTT. The encoded protein is CASNQGGSNQPQHF. V is TRBV28 and J is TRBJ1-5, with 7 bases matching TRBD1. There are 14 residues in the CDR3. Unmatched junction bases numbered 4, after V lost 7 bases and J lost 1 base. Germline CDR1 MDHEN, CDR2 SYDVKM.

This chain links TRBV4-3 with TRBJ2-7, with 9 bases that match TRBD2. CDR1 LGHNA and CDR2 YSLEER come from the germline V gene. The CDR3 spans 16 residues. Losses at the gene ends were 4 bases for V and 4 bases for J; bases not matched to a gene: 11. Here the CDR3 reads CASSPFYELAGYEQYF. CDR3 coding DNA: TGCGCCAGCAGCCCCTTTTATGAGCTAGCGGGGTACGAGCAGTACTTC.

This clone was counted only a few times. The CDR3 here is CASTGQGNTGELFF. CDR3 DNA sequence: TGCGCCAGCACTGGACAGGGAAACACCGGGGAGCTGTTTTTT. J is TRBJ2-2 and V is TRBV5-1; TRBD1 matches 8 bases. Germline V gene lookup returns CDR1 SGHRS and CDR2 YFSETQ. The CDR3 is 14 residues long. Unmatched junction bases numbered 3, after V lost 6 bases and J lost 2 bases.

This clone came up once. The V call is TRBV27, the J call TRBJ2-1; TRBD1 aligns across 7 bases. Trimming took 3 bases from V and 6 from J; bases not matched to a gene: 5. The germline gives CDR1 MNHEY, CDR2 SMNVEV (reference sequence). This CDR3 spans 14 amino acids. CDR3 amino acids: CASSLTGPANEQFF. CDR3 DNA sequence: TGTGCCAGCAGTTTGACAGGGCCAGCCAATGAGCAGTTCTTC.

Only one count was recorded for this clone. The rearrangement uses TRBV11-2 and TRBJ2-3; D might be TRBD2 (5 bases). CDR1 SGHAT and CDR2 FQNNGV come from the germline V gene. This CDR3 comprises 15 residues. V was shortened by 4 bases and J by 2 bases, with 13 bases between the two germline ends. The CDR3 loop is CASSSLRRVTDTQYF. DNA for the CDR3: TGTGCCAGCAGCTCCCTGAGGCGGGTCACAGATACGCAGTATTTT. The full variable domain, in which reference TRBV11-2 and TRBJ2-3 provide the parts outside the CDR3, is EAGVAQSPRYKIIEKRQSVAFWCNPISGHATLYWYQQILGQGPKLLIQFQNNGVVDDSQLPKDRFSAERLKGVDSTLKIQPAKLEDSAVYLCASSSLRRVTDTQYFGPGTRLTVL.

This clone was counted a single time. This chain uses TRBV11-2 with TRBJ1-3; D perhaps matches TRBD1 (5 bases). V gave up 5 bases and J gave up 7 bases, with 12 bases separating them. This CDR3 is built from 13 residues. Looked up from germline, CDR1 is SGHAT and CDR2 is FQNNGV. CDR3 protein: CASSPGLRNTIYF. The CDR3 region has the DNA TGTGCCAGCAGCCCGGGACTTCGTAACACCATATATTTT. Full variable domain (outside the CDR3, taken from reference TRBV11-2 and TRBJ1-3): EAGVAQSPRYKIIEKRQSVAFWCNPISGHATLYWYQQILGQGPKLLIQFQNNGVVDDSQLPKDRFSAERLKGVDSTLKIQPAKLEDSAVYLCASSPGLRNTIYFGEGSWLTVV.

The J gene is TRBJ2-1, the V gene TRBV10-1; 9 bases line up with TRBD1. The V and J ends lost 6 bases and 8 bases, in that order; junction bases with no gene match: 17. The CDR3 length is 17 residues. CDR1 and CDR2 (germline): WNHNN, SYGVQD (reference sequence). For the CDR3, the DNA is TGCGCCAGCAGCCCCCTAAGGGGAGGGACAGGGAGCCATGAGCAGTTCTTC. Protein product: CASSPLRGGTGSHEQFF.

The rearrangement uses TRBV6-5 and TRBJ2-3; TRBD2 matches at 10 bases. The ends lost 1 base at V and 3 bases at J; junction bases unmatched: 1. The CDR3 runs to 15 residues. Per germline, CDR1 MNHEY and CDR2 SVGAGI. This chain's CDR3 is CASSYWTSGTDTQYF. CDR3 in DNA: TGTGCCAGCAGTTACTGGACTAGCGGAACAGATACGCAGTATTTT.

The J gene is TRBJ2-7, the V gene TRBV11-2; possibly TRBD2 for D (5 bases). V was pared by 1 base and J by 0 bases, with 10 bases between. The germline CDR1 and CDR2 sequences are SGHAT and FQNNGV. This CDR3 contains 15 residues. In DNA form, the CDR3 reads TGTGCCAGCAGCTTAGTGCGGGCAAGCTCCTACGAGCAGTACTTC. Encoded protein: CASSLVRASSYEQYF.

The rearrangement uses TRBV6-4 and TRBJ1-5; D uncertain. V shed 3 bases and J shed 4 bases, with 7 bases lying between them. This CDR3 contains 13 residues. Germline V gene sequence: CDR1 MRHNA, CDR2 SNTAGT. CDR3 in amino acids: CASSESENQPQHF. In DNA form, the CDR3 reads TGTGCCAGCAGTGAGTCGGAGAATCAGCCCCAGCATTTT.

The chain combines TRBV12-3 or TRBV12-4 with TRBJ1-1; D gene unclear. V was pared by 2 bases and J by 10 bases, with 8 bases between. The length of the CDR3 is 11 residues. DNA for the CDR3: TGTGCCAGCAGTTTAAACAGTAGAGCTTTCTTT. It is translated as CASSLNSRAFF.

The rearrangement uses TRBV28 and TRBJ2-7, with D possibly matching TRBD1 (6 bases). This CDR3 is 13 amino acids long. Trimming took off 5 bases at V and 10 bases at J, with 18 bases between the two ends. Germline V gives CDR1 MDHEN, CDR2 SYDVKM. In DNA, the CDR3 is TGTGCCAGCAGTCCAAGCCACAGGGAAAGTCAGTACTTC. Amino acids: CASSPSHRESQYF.

This clone has a single count. The chain joins TRBV19 to TRBJ2-1, with 7 bases lining up with TRBD2. V shed 7 bases and J 1 base; nucleotides not matched to a gene: 10. Per the germline V gene, CDR1 is LNHDA and CDR2 is SQIVND (reference sequence). This CDR3 spans 16 amino acids. The CDR3 DNA follows: TGTGCCAGTACTCTTCAGGCGGGAGCTTCCTACAATGAGCAGTTCTTC. Protein: CASTLQAGASYNEQFF.

The V and J genes are TRBV5-5 and TRBJ2-7, with D hard to call. The CDR3 is 13 amino acids. The germline V gene has CDR1 SGHKS and CDR2 YYEKEE (reference sequence). V gave up 2 bases and J gave up 4 bases, with 10 bases separating them. CDR3 nucleotides: TGTGCCAGCAGCTTCGTGTCCGGGTACGAGCAGTACTTC. This sequence encodes CASSFVSGYEQYF. Together with reference TRBV5-5 and TRBJ2-7, the CDR3 gives the full variable domain: DAGVTQSPTHLIKTRGQQVTLRCSPISGHKSVSWYQQVLGQGPQFIFQYYEKEERGRGNFPDRFSARQFPNYSSELNVNALLLGDSALYLCASSFVSGYEQYFGPGTRLTVT.